One and the same sample provided the 7 T cell receptor beta chains below, sequenced in a study of blood T cell repertoires in COVID-19. Method: immunoSEQ multiplex PCR; TCRdb's copy keeps in-frame clones and lacks some. Of 250,000 to 350,000 clones listed, about nine tenths were seen once; the top ten hold 8.5% to 12%. Sequenced input: PBMCs or T cells enriched from blood (not recorded which). Receptors originate from a woman under 30 who had recovered from COVID-19.

This clone appeared once. This chain links TRBV4-2 with TRBJ2-7; 9 bases are shared with TRBD2. The CDR3 runs 16 residues. CDR1 is LGHNA and CDR2 is YNFKEQ in the germline V gene. V lost 0 bases to trimming and J lost 0 bases; unmatched junction nucleotides: 3. CDR3 region: CASSQERLADSYEQYF. The DNA for the CDR3 is TGTGCCAGCAGCCAAGAACGACTAGCGGACTCCTACGAGCAGTACTTC.

J is TRBJ1-4 and V is TRBV28; the D gene is possibly TRBD1 (6 bases). The CDR3 consists of 14 residues. Germline V CDR1 and CDR2: MDHEN, SYDVKM. With 1 base removed from V and 4 bases from J, the gap between germline ends came to 7 bases. The CDR3 DNA follows: TGTGCCAGCAGTTTATCAGGGGATAATGAAAAACTGTTTTTT. Translating it yields CASSLSGDNEKLFF.

This clone occurred once. The genes are TRBV9 and TRBJ2-2; 7 bases match TRBD2. The ends lost 4 bases at V and 7 bases at J; junction bases unmatched: 7. CDR1 and CDR2 from the germline V gene are SGDLS and YYNGEE. This CDR3 region has 14 residues. CDR3 residues: CASSYGAGHGELFF. CDR3 bases: TGTGCCAGCAGCTATGGAGCGGGGCACGGGGAGCTGTTTTTT.

This clone was detected only a few times. The sample carries other DNA sequences with the same CDR3. V usage is TRBV7-2 and J usage is TRBJ2-7, with TRBD2 matching over 9 bases. This CDR3 has 14 residues. The J segment lost 2 bases and the V segment lost 3 bases, leaving 2 bases of the junction unmatched. From germline, CDR1 is SGHTA and CDR2 FQGNSA. CDR3 bases: TGTGCCAGCAGCTTGACTAGCGGCCCCTACGAGCAGTACTTC. Encoded protein: CASSLTSGPYEQYF.

The J gene is TRBJ2-7, the V gene TRBV18; TRBD1 matches at 9 bases. V lost 3 bases and J lost 0; bases outside the gene matches: 6. Germline CDR1 and CDR2: KGHSH and LQKENI. This CDR3 spans 16 amino acids. The CDR3 reads CASSPLTGGLSYEQYF. The CDR3 DNA reads TGTGCCAGCTCACCCCTAACAGGGGGCCTCTCCTACGAGCAGTACTTC.

The count of this clone is one. The rearrangement uses TRBV6-2 or TRBV6-3 and TRBJ2-4, with a weak D call TRBD2 (6 bases). There are 17 residues in the CDR3. The V end was cut by 0 bases, the J end by 0 bases, with 12 bases between. From germline, CDR1 is MNHEY and CDR2 SVGEGT. CDR3 protein: CASSYSNSGIAKNIQYF. CDR3 bases: TGTGCCAGCAGTTACTCGAATAGCGGAATAGCCAAAAACATTCAGTACTTC.

The chain couples TRBV24-1 to TRBJ1-2; no firm D call. The V gene lost 6 bases and the J gene lost 3 bases, with 10 bases spanning the gap. The CDR3 is 13 residues long. Germline V gives CDR1 KGHDR, CDR2 SFDVKD. As DNA, the CDR3 is TGTGCCACCAGTCTGGGAGGCGACTATGGCTACACCTTC. Protein: CATSLGGDYGYTF.